This is a list of T cell receptor beta chains from one sample in a study of T cell responses to AZD1222 COVID-19 vaccine. The method was immunoSEQ multiplex PCR; TCRdb's version includes in-frame clones alone and lacks a portion of them. The sample carries about 150,000 clones, over 75% recorded once. Material: peripheral blood, obtained on day 0 of AZD1222 vaccination. The source is an adult in good health. Both conserved end residues are part of each CDR3. Fields, in order: D gene, V gene, J gene, clone size, CDR3 DNA, CDR3 protein. D genes are given only for firm matches. Clone sizes are given selectively: once, few, many, or a class where the clone is expanded.

D: TRBD2
V: TRBV3-1/TRBV3-2
J: TRBJ2-3
size: once
DNA: TGTGCCAGCAGCCAAGAAATGGCTAGCGGGGGGACAGATACGCAGTATTTT
CDR3: CASSQEMASGGTDTQYF

D: -
V: TRBV6-1
J: TRBJ1-2
size: -
DNA: TGTGCCAGCAACCGAGCTGAAGGCTACACCTTC
CDR3: CASNRAEGYTF

D: -
V: TRBV5-8
J: TRBJ1-5
size: once
DNA: TGTGCCAGCAGCTTGACTCCGACACCAAATCAGCCCCAGCATTTT
CDR3: CASSLTPTPNQPQHF

D: -
V: TRBV20-1
J: TRBJ1-5
size: -
DNA: TGCAGTGCTAGTTGGCAGCTAAGCAATCAGCCCCAGCATTTT
CDR3: CSASWQLSNQPQHF

D: -
V: TRBV21-1
J: TRBJ2-7
size: few
DNA: TGTGCCAGCAGCAAAGAGGGGACCTCTGGCCCCTACGAGCAGTACTTC
CDR3: CASSKEGTSGPYEQYF

D: -
V: TRBV7-3
J: TRBJ2-1
size: once
DNA: TGTGCCAGCAGCTTAATTCCCGCCTACAATGAGCAGTTCTTC
CDR3: CASSLIPAYNEQFF

D: -
V: TRBV7-2
J: TRBJ1-1
size: -
DNA: TGTGCCAGCAGCTTATGGGGCACTGAAGCTTTCTTT
CDR3: CASSLWGTEAFF

D: -
V: TRBV7-2
J: TRBJ2-7
size: -
DNA: TGTGCCAGCAGCTTTGTTCTGCCCCACGAGCAGTACTTC
CDR3: CASSFVLPHEQYF

D: -
V: TRBV11-2
J: TRBJ1-6
size: few
DNA: TGTGCCAGCAGCAAACCGGGACTCCTTAATTCACCCCTCCACTTT
CDR3: CASSKPGLLNSPLHF

D: -
V: TRBV20-1
J: TRBJ1-2
size: -
DNA: TGCAGTGCTAGTGCAGGGTGGCTATATGGCTACACCTTC
CDR3: CSASAGWLYGYTF

D: -
V: TRBV5-6
J: TRBJ2-1
size: -
DNA: TGTGCCAGCAGCGAGGAGGGACGGCCGAGGAATGAGCAGTTCTTC
CDR3: CASSEEGRPRNEQFF

D: -
V: TRBV7-9
J: TRBJ1-1
size: few
DNA: TGTGCCAGCAGCTTAACAACAGGGACGGACACTGAAGCTTTCTTT
CDR3: CASSLTTGTDTEAFF

D: -
V: TRBV19
J: TRBJ1-1
size: -
DNA: TGTGCCAGTAGTGGAGGTGAAGCTTTCTTT
CDR3: CASSGGEAFF

D: -
V: TRBV7-2
J: TRBJ1-2
size: few
DNA: TGTGCCAGCAGCTTAGCCGTAACGTTGCGAGGTGGCTACACCTTC
CDR3: CASSLAVTLRGGYTF

D: TRBD2
V: TRBV7-9
J: TRBJ2-1
size: -
DNA: TGTGCCAGCACTTCCCTAGCGGGGTCTTCCTACAATGAGCAGTTCTTC
CDR3: CASTSLAGSSYNEQFF

D: -
V: TRBV5-5
J: TRBJ1-6
size: -
DNA: TGTGCCAGCAGGTGGCAGGGGTTATCCCCCCTCCACTTT
CDR3: CASRWQGLSPLHF

D: TRBD2
V: TRBV9
J: TRBJ2-5
size: -
DNA: TGTGCCAGCAGCGATAGTGGACTAGCGGAGATCCAAGAGACCCAGTACTTC
CDR3: CASSDSGLAEIQETQYF

D: -
V: TRBV5-6
J: TRBJ1-1
size: -
DNA: TGTGCCAGCAGCTTGGAATGGGGGAGAAACACTGAAGCTTTCTTT
CDR3: CASSLEWGRNTEAFF

D: -
V: TRBV5-1
J: TRBJ2-1
size: -
DNA: TGCGCCAGCAGCTTGGGACTCGTAATCAATGAGCAGTTCTTC
CDR3: CASSLGLVINEQFF

D: -
V: TRBV6-1
J: TRBJ1-5
size: -
DNA: TGTGCCAGCAGTGAGGGTGCGGGGGGCGGCAATCAGCCCCAGCATTTT
CDR3: CASSEGAGGGNQPQHF

D: TRBD1
V: TRBV10-1
J: TRBJ1-2
size: -
DNA: TGCGCCAGCAGATGGACAGGGGATGATTATGGCTACACCTTC
CDR3: CASRWTGDDYGYTF

D: -
V: TRBV2
J: TRBJ2-6
size: few
DNA: TGTGCCAGCACCTGGGACGGACGCTCTGGGGCCAACGTCCTGACTTTC
CDR3: CASTWDGRSGANVLTF

D: -
V: TRBV6-2/TRBV6-3
J: TRBJ2-5
size: -
DNA: TGTGCCAGCAGTTACGCGGGGACCAACCAAGAGACCCAGTACTTC
CDR3: CASSYAGTNQETQYF

D: -
V: TRBV18
J: TRBJ1-2
size: -
DNA: TGTGCCAGCTCACCGCAGGGGAACTATGGCTACACCTTC
CDR3: CASSPQGNYGYTF

D: TRBD1
V: TRBV2
J: TRBJ1-6
size: -
DNA: TGTGCCAGCAACGACAGGGATTCACCCCTCCACTTT
CDR3: CASNDRDSPLHF

D: -
V: TRBV29-1
J: TRBJ1-2
size: few
DNA: TGCAGCGTTTCCGGTTCTGGCTACACCTTC
CDR3: CSVSGSGYTF

D: TRBD1
V: TRBV28
J: TRBJ2-7
size: -
DNA: TGTGCCAGCAGTTTATCGGGACAGGGAAGATACGAGCAGTACTTC
CDR3: CASSLSGQGRYEQYF

D: -
V: TRBV6-5
J: TRBJ1-1
size: -
DNA: TGTGCCAGTATGCTTAGGGTCTCCATGAACACTGAAGCTTTCTTT
CDR3: CASMLRVSMNTEAFF

D: -
V: TRBV13
J: TRBJ2-1
size: few
DNA: TGTGCCAGCAGCTCAGACGGCGGGCCTGGGCTCTGGGAGAATGAGCAGTTCTTC
CDR3: CASSSDGGPGLWENEQFF

D: TRBD2
V: TRBV4-3
J: TRBJ2-7
size: -
DNA: TGCGCCAGCAGCCAAGGACTAGCGGGTTCCTACGAGCAGTACTTC
CDR3: CASSQGLAGSYEQYF

D: -
V: TRBV2
J: TRBJ2-3
size: -
DNA: TGTGCCAGCAGTGACGGGCGCACAGATACGCAGTATTTT
CDR3: CASSDGRTDTQYF

D: TRBD1
V: TRBV6-1
J: TRBJ1-6
size: -
DNA: TGTGCCAGCAGTGAAGGTTACACCGGGACAGGGCTTTCACCCCTCCACTTT
CDR3: CASSEGYTGTGLSPLHF

D: -
V: TRBV19
J: TRBJ2-2
size: few
DNA: TGTGCCAGTAGTTGGGGGAACACCGGGGAGCTGTTTTTT
CDR3: CASSWGNTGELFF

D: -
V: TRBV21-1
J: TRBJ2-1
size: -
DNA: TGTGCCAGCAGCAAAGGAGCGGGGGGAATCTACAATGAGCAGTTCTTC
CDR3: CASSKGAGGIYNEQFF

D: -
V: TRBV10-3
J: TRBJ2-7
size: -
DNA: TGTGCCATCAGTGTACCGGGCCAACCCTCGGGGCAGTACTTC
CDR3: CAISVPGQPSGQYF

D: -
V: TRBV20-1
J: TRBJ2-3
size: -
DNA: TGCAGTGCTAGATCCACAGATACGCAGTATTTT
CDR3: CSARSTDTQYF

D: -
V: TRBV5-1
J: TRBJ1-5
size: -
DNA: TGCGCCAGCAGCTTGGTTTCGGGTCCGAATCAGCCCCAGCATTTT
CDR3: CASSLVSGPNQPQHF

D: TRBD1
V: TRBV5-1
J: TRBJ1-1
size: -
DNA: TGCGCCAGCAGCGACAGGGACACTGAAGCTTTCTTT
CDR3: CASSDRDTEAFF

D: TRBD1
V: TRBV7-9
J: TRBJ1-2
size: -
DNA: TGTGCCAGCAGCCATCGGACAGGGTGGTATAATGGCTACACCTTC
CDR3: CASSHRTGWYNGYTF

D: -
V: TRBV7-2
J: TRBJ2-2
size: -
DNA: TGTGCCAGCAGCTTAGGGGGGGCGCGCTCCGGGGAGCTGTTTTTT
CDR3: CASSLGGARSGELFF

D: -
V: TRBV6-5
J: TRBJ1-2
size: -
DNA: TGTGCCAGCAGTTACCTGAGGGGAGGCTACACCTTC
CDR3: CASSYLRGGYTF

D: TRBD2
V: TRBV3-1/TRBV3-2
J: TRBJ2-7
size: few
DNA: TGTGCCAGCAGACATAGCGGGGGGGATGCCTACGAGCAGTACTTC
CDR3: CASRHSGGDAYEQYF

D: -
V: TRBV5-1
J: TRBJ2-7
size: -
DNA: TGCGCCAGCAGCTTGGCCGCCGTGGGGTACGAGCAGTACTTC
CDR3: CASSLAAVGYEQYF

D: TRBD1
V: TRBV10-3
J: TRBJ1-2
size: -
DNA: TGTGCCATCAGTGACCGGGACAGCGGACCTTCTAACTATGGCTACACCTTC
CDR3: CAISDRDSGPSNYGYTF

D: -
V: TRBV10-3
J: TRBJ2-4
size: -
DNA: TGTGCCACTGGGACCGTGGCGGAGGGCATTCAGTACTTC
CDR3: CATGTVAEGIQYF

D: TRBD2
V: TRBV10-3
J: TRBJ2-1
size: once
DNA: TGTGCCATCAGTGAGTCGCGGCTAGCGGGGGCCGAAGGGAGAGAACAGTTCTTC
CDR3: CAISESRLAGAEGREQFF

D: -
V: TRBV7-2
J: TRBJ1-3
size: -
DNA: TGTGCCAGCAGCCGAGGAAACACCATATATTTT
CDR3: CASSRGNTIYF

D: -
V: TRBV18
J: TRBJ2-5
size: -
DNA: TGTGCCAGCTCACCCGTCTCAGAGACCCAGTACTTC
CDR3: CASSPVSETQYF

D: -
V: TRBV5-5
J: TRBJ2-6
size: -
DNA: TGTGCCAGCAGCTTGCTAACAGGGTCTGGGGCCAACGTCCTGACTTTC
CDR3: CASSLLTGSGANVLTF

D: TRBD2
V: TRBV19
J: TRBJ2-3
size: -
DNA: TGTGCCAGTAGGCGGGGGGGTAGCACAGATACGCAGTATTTT
CDR3: CASRRGGSTDTQYF

D: -
V: TRBV29-1
J: TRBJ1-4
size: -
DNA: TGCAGCGTTGAACGGGGTTTGGGTGAAAAACTGTTTTTT
CDR3: CSVERGLGEKLFF

D: -
V: TRBV6-5
J: TRBJ2-1
size: -
DNA: TGTGCCAGCAGATTAAACAGGGATGAGCAGTTCTTC
CDR3: CASRLNRDEQFF

D: TRBD2
V: TRBV9
J: TRBJ2-3
size: -
DNA: TGTGCCAGCAGCGCCAAGGTTCGGGGGACTAATACAGATACGCAGTATTTT
CDR3: CASSAKVRGTNTDTQYF

D: -
V: TRBV6-2/TRBV6-3
J: TRBJ2-6
size: -
DNA: TGTGCCAGCAGCCTCCCCGGGGGACTCTCTGGGGCCAACGTCCTGACTTTC
CDR3: CASSLPGGLSGANVLTF

D: -
V: TRBV19
J: TRBJ1-2
size: once
DNA: TGTGCCAGTAGTATCCGACCGGACAGTTGGGAGGGCTACACCTTC
CDR3: CASSIRPDSWEGYTF